This T cell receptor (beta chain) comes out of a study of T cell changes during pregnancy in multiple sclerosis. Profiling relied on immunoSEQ multiplex PCR, and the TCRdb table lists in-frame clones only, not all of them. Altogether around 43,000 clones are present, 89% being singletons, with the ten largest covering about 1.2%. This CDR3 is built from 12 residues. V dropped 3 bases and J dropped 8 bases, with 12 bases sitting between them. Germline V gene sequence: CDR1 SGDLS, CDR2 YYNGEE. The V gene is TRBV9, the J gene TRBJ2-7, with TRBD1 as a possible D gene (6 bases). The sequence was collected from a female donor with multiple sclerosis, enrolled in a pregnancy study. Here the sequenced sample was CD4+ T cells from peripheral blood mononuclear cells, taken in the first trimester of pregnancy. The CDR3: CASSARGGKQYF. DNA of the CDR3: TGTGCCAGCAGCGCCAGGGGTGGCAAGCAGTACTTC.